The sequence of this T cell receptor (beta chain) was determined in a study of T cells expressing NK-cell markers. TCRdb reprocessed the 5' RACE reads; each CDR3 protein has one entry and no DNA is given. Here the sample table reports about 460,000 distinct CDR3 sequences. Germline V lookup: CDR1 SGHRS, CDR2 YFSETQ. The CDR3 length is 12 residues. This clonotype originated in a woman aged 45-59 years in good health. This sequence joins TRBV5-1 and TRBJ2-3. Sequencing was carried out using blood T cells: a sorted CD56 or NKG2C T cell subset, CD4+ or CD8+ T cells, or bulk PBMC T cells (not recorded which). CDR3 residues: CASSPYTDTQYF.